This record looks at one T cell receptor (beta chain) sequence and its context. The sample originates from a study of radiation and T cells in renal cell carcinoma. CDR3 length: 15 amino acids. The germline V gene encodes CDR1 MNHEY and CDR2 SVGAGI. The V and J ends lost 8 bases and 1 base respectively, with 17 bases between them. Specified time point: blood 4 weeks post-SBRT, at nephrectomy. This sample's treatment: 15 Gy SBRT to primary tumor, nephrectomy 4 weeks later. Sequenced by immunoSEQ multiplex PCR; TCRdb stores in-frame clones only, minus some. The sample records some 80,000 clones, roughly 80% being singletons.

Sequencing used blood, obtained from a patient whose treatment included radiotherapy and nephrectomy. The chain couples TRBV6-5 to TRBJ1-1, with D unclear. The clonotype was recovered from a woman aged 55-69 years with renal cell carcinoma. CDR3 nucleotides: TGTGCCAGCCCCCGAAATCCGGAATCGAACACTGAAGCTTTCTTT. This translates into CASPRNPESNTEAFF.